The 30 T cell receptor beta chains below come from one sample, sequenced in a study of cytomegalovirus exposure and HLA in healthy donors (dated by TCRdb to about 2017). The library came from the immunoSEQ multiplex PCR assay. For the multiplex PCR, a mixture combining 60 forward primers for TCR Vbeta segments and 13 reverse primers for TCR Jbeta segments was used. TCRdb limited this immuneACCESS table to in-frame rearrangements with V and J called. A share of clones is missing; checked studies link under half to unresolved V genes, and the rest is unexplained. This sample holds about 190,000 clones; around nine tenths were observed only once. The ten largest clones represent roughly 1.9% of the sample. Sequencing was done on a sample of PBMCs. The origin of the receptors is a woman aged 18-29 years in good health and CMV-seronegative.

The chain recombines TRBV11-2 with TRBJ2-1; 9 bases match TRBD1. CDR3 length equals 15 residues. Germline lookup yields CDR1 SGHAT and CDR2 FQNNGV. The junction had 9 bases not matched to a gene; V was cut back by 8 bases and J by 4 bases. CDR3: CASCTGGPCYNEQFF. In nucleotides, the CDR3 is TGTGCCAGCTGCACAGGGGGCCCTTGTTACAATGAGCAGTTCTTC.

This rearrangement joins TRBV6-1 to TRBJ1-5, with D perhaps TRBD1 (6 bases). CDR3 length equals 12 residues. Trimming pared 5 bases from V and 5 bases from J, leaving 7 bases between. Germline CDR1 and CDR2: MNHNS and SASEGT. In DNA, the CDR3 is TGTGCCAGCAGTACAGGGTATCAGCCCCAGCATTTT. It specifies CASSTGYQPQHF.

This clone was seen only once. The chain joins TRBV28 to TRBJ1-6; D is undetermined. With 2 bases removed from V and 0 bases from J, the gap between germline ends came to 11 bases. This CDR3 is 17 amino acids long. Germline loops: CDR1 MDHEN, CDR2 SYDVKM. CDR3 DNA: TGTGCCAGCAGTTTAGTCGGCGGCAGCTCCTATAATTCACCCCTCCACTTT. It is translated as CASSLVGGSSYNSPLHF. The full variable domain, completed using reference TRBV28 and TRBJ1-6, is DVKVTQSSRYLVKRTGEKVFLECVQDMDHENMFWYRQDPGLGLRLIYFSYDVKMKEKGDIPEGYSVSREKKERFSLILESASTNQTSMYLCASSLVGGSSYNSPLHFGNGTRLTVT.

V and J are TRBV9 and TRBJ1-3, with TRBD1 as a possible D gene (5 bases). V was shortened by 2 bases and J by 0 bases, with 9 bases between the two germline ends. Germline CDR1 reads SGDLS; CDR2 reads YYNGEE. The length of the CDR3 is 15 residues. The CDR3 loop reads CASSVGHVSGNTIYF. Written as DNA, the CDR3 is TGTGCCAGCAGCGTCGGACACGTCTCTGGAAACACCATATATTTT. Looking up the rest from reference TRBV9 and TRBJ1-3 gives the full variable domain: DSGVTQTPKHLITATGQRVTLRCSPRSGDLSVYWYQQSLDQGLQFLIQYYNGEERAKGNILERFSAQQFPDLHSELNLSSLELGDSALYFCASSVGHVSGNTIYFGEGSWLTVV.

The chain is built from TRBV29-1 and TRBJ1-2; 7 nucleotides align to TRBD1. V dropped 6 bases and J dropped 4; count of bases not matched to a gene: 8. The CDR3 spans 13 residues. In germline, CDR1 is SQVTM, CDR2 ANQGSEA. DNA for the CDR3: TGCAGCGTGGGACAGCGGGGGGGCTATGGCTACACCTTC. It is translated as CSVGQRGGYGYTF.

This clone appeared once. The CDR3 region is CASSSGRGSYNSPLHF. For the CDR3, the DNA is TGTGCCAGCAGCTCGGGGCGGGGCTCCTATAATTCACCCCTCCACTTT. V is TRBV11-2 and J is TRBJ1-6; D perhaps matches TRBD1 (5 bases). Germline CDR1 and CDR2: SGHAT and FQNNGV. CDR3 length: 16 residues. Trimming removed 4 bases from V and 0 bases from J, with 10 bases in between.

V usage is TRBV6-1 and J usage is TRBJ2-3; D possibly corresponds to TRBD1 (7 bases). The V and J ends lost 7 bases and 4 bases respectively, with 18 bases between them. Germline assignment: CDR1 MNHNS and CDR2 SASEGT. The CDR3 is made up of 15 amino acids. CDR3 protein: CASNPGQGEADTQYF. DNA for the CDR3: TGTGCCAGCAATCCGGGGCAGGGGGAGGCAGATACGCAGTATTTT.

This clone has a handful of counts. The gene calls are TRBV18 and TRBJ2-5; no clear D. Germline assignment: CDR1 KGHSH and CDR2 LQKENI. The V end lost 5 bases, the J end lost 3 bases, and 7 bases lay between the germline ends. The CDR3 length is 12 residues. The CDR3 protein is CASSKSEETQYF. The CDR3 DNA follows: TGTGCCAGCTCAAAGTCGGAAGAGACCCAGTACTTC. Full variable domain (remainder filled in from reference TRBV18 and TRBJ2-5): NAGVMQNPRHLVRRRGQEARLRCSPMKGHSHVYWYRQLPEEGLKFMVYLQKENIIDESGMPKERFSAEFPKEGPSILRIQQVVRGDSAAYFCASSKSEETQYFGPGTRLLVL.

The CDR3 spells CASSESRGLYEQYF. In DNA, the CDR3 is TGTGCCAGCAGTGAGTCCAGGGGGCTATACGAGCAGTACTTC. The chain joins TRBV6-1 to TRBJ2-7, with 8 bases fitting TRBD1. With V trimmed by 3 bases and J by 4 bases, 5 bases remained unmatched. This CDR3 region has 14 residues. In germline, CDR1 is MNHNS, CDR2 SASEGT.

The chain combines TRBV11-3 with TRBJ2-2; 9 nucleotides line up with TRBD1. The CDR3 length is 15 residues. Germline CDR1 and CDR2: SGHNT and YENEEA. J was trimmed by 7 bases and V by 4 bases; bases with no gene match: 7. The CDR3 loop reads CASSSDRGWGGELFF. In DNA form, the CDR3 reads TGTGCCAGCAGCTCTGACAGGGGGTGGGGCGGGGAGCTGTTTTTT.

The rearrangement uses TRBV5-4 and TRBJ2-7; weak D call: TRBD1 (6 bases). Germline V CDR1 and CDR2: SGHNT, YYREEE (reference sequence). V was cut by 2 bases and J by 4 bases, with 13 bases left in between. The CDR3 extends over 14 amino acids. The CDR3 loop is CASSFGQFIYEQYF. The CDR3 DNA follows: TGTGCCAGCAGCTTTGGACAGTTTATTTACGAGCAGTACTTC.

V usage is TRBV4-1 and J usage is TRBJ2-7; 9 positions agree with TRBD1. The germline CDR1 and CDR2 sequences are MGHRA and YSYEKL. This CDR3 spans 15 amino acids. J gave up 1 base and V 4 bases, and 5 bases lay outside the gene matches. The CDR3 region is CASSPRTGASYEQYF. The DNA for the CDR3 is TGCGCCAGCAGCCCCCGGACAGGGGCATCCTACGAGCAGTACTTC.

This clone was counted a few times. This chain joins TRBV6-6 and TRBJ2-5; TRBD1 might be the D (5 bases). CDR1 and CDR2 (germline): MNHNY, SVGAGI (reference sequence). The germline V and J ends were trimmed by 7 bases and 1 base, with 10 bases remaining between them. The CDR3 totals 13 residues. The CDR3 here is CASTLDSQETQYF. In DNA form, the CDR3 reads TGTGCCAGCACCCTTGACAGCCAAGAGACCCAGTACTTC.

V is TRBV7-2 and J is TRBJ2-3, with 10 positions matching TRBD1. Trimming took 8 bases from V and 4 from J; bases not matched to a gene: 9. Germline V gene lookup returns CDR1 SGHTA and CDR2 FQGNSA. The length of the CDR3 is 15 residues. CDR3: CASRQGQGSADTQYF. DNA of the CDR3: TGTGCCAGCCGACAGGGACAGGGGAGTGCAGATACGCAGTATTTT.

The chain carries TRBV10-3 and TRBJ2-7, with 12 nucleotides matching TRBD2. The germline gives CDR1 ENHRY, CDR2 SYGVKD. J gave up 0 bases and V 8 bases, and 20 bases lay outside the gene matches. This CDR3 has 20 amino acids. The CDR3 nucleotides read TGTGCCATCGGAGGGAGGAGGGAACTAGCGGGGGGAAGGAGCTCCTACGAGCAGTACTTC. Translating it yields CAIGGRRELAGGRSSYEQYF.

This sequence joins TRBV5-8 and TRBJ2-3, with D unresolved. CDR1 is SGHTS and CDR2 is YDEGEE in the germline V gene. V was clipped by 1 base and J by 4 bases, with 16 bases between them. The CDR3 is 16 amino acids. The CDR3, as DNA: TGTGCCAGCAGCTTGCCGGGTGGGTCCGTTTCAGATACGCAGTATTTT. Residues: CASSLPGGSVSDTQYF. The whole variable domain, filled in from reference TRBV5-8 and TRBJ2-3, reads EAGVTQSPTHLIKTRGQQATLRCSPISGHTSVYWYQQALGLGLQFLLWYDEGEERNRGNFPPRFSGRQFPNYSSELNVNALELEDSALYLCASSLPGGSVSDTQYFGPGTRLTVL.

This clone was observed a handful of times. The chain employs TRBV10-3 and TRBJ2-7; possible D gene TRBD2, 5 bases. CDR3 length: 18 amino acids. The germline V gene encodes CDR1 ENHRY and CDR2 SYGVKD. The germline V and J ends were trimmed by 3 bases and 1 base, with 22 bases remaining between them. Here the CDR3 reads CAISDIGSWESGSYEQYF. The CDR3 coding sequence is TGTGCCATCAGTGATATCGGCAGTTGGGAGAGTGGGTCCTACGAGCAGTACTTC.

The J gene is TRBJ2-3, the V gene TRBV29-1; D remains ambiguous. The CDR3 has 14 amino acids. Germline loops: CDR1 SQVTM, CDR2 ANQGSEA. V was trimmed by 0 bases and J by 0 bases, leaving 7 bases between them. CDR3 residues: CSVEDLTSTDTQYF. Written as DNA, the CDR3 is TGCAGCGTTGAAGATCTAACTAGCACAGATACGCAGTATTTT.

Regarding this clone: A junction boundary mismatches the germline segment, possibly from a read error. This sequence joins TRBV7-9 and TRBJ2-7, with TRBD1 matching 7 bases. The CDR3 length is 15 residues. Germline assignment: CDR1 SEHNR and CDR2 FQNEAQ (reference sequence). CDR3 sequence reads: CSSSPPTGPLYEQYF. The CDR3 DNA is TGTTCCAGCAGCCCCCCGACAGGGCCACTCTACGAGCAGTACTTC.

This clone has a single count. As DNA, the CDR3 is TGTGCCAGCAGCATCCGGGACAGGGGCTACGAGCAGTACTTC. Translation gives CASSIRDRGYEQYF. The chain is built from TRBV5-8 and TRBJ2-5, with 10 positions matching TRBD1. TRBJ2-7 matches the DNA end more closely, so the J call is doubtful. CDR1 and CDR2 from the germline V gene are SGHTS and YDEGEE. The CDR3 loop spans 14 amino acids.

The chain has TRBV5-1 and TRBJ1-6; 7 bases line up with TRBD1. This CDR3 is 15 amino acids long. V gave up 0 bases and J gave up 5 bases; unmatched junction bases: 2. Per germline, CDR1 SGHRS and CDR2 YFSETQ. The chain's CDR3 is CASSLADRDNSPLHF. CDR3 DNA: TGCGCCAGCAGCTTGGCCGACAGGGATAATTCACCCCTCCACTTT.

The V and J genes are TRBV2 and TRBJ1-1; D uncertain. The V gene's germline CDR1 is SNHLY and CDR2 FYNNEI. V gave up 6 bases and J gave up 3 bases, with 17 bases separating them. CDR3 size: 15 residues. The CDR3 here is CASRSPRGAYTEAFF. DNA for the CDR3: TGTGCCAGCAGGTCCCCCCGGGGTGCCTACACTGAAGCTTTCTTT.

The rearrangement links TRBV4-3 to TRBJ1-1, with TRBD1 matching 8 bases. Germline V lookup: CDR1 LGHNA, CDR2 YSLEER. The CDR3 has 18 residues. V was pared by 4 bases and J by 1 base, with 14 bases of the junction left unmatched. Written as DNA, the CDR3 is TGCGCCAGCAGCCCCAAACCCTCGACAGGGGCCGAGAACACTGAAGCTTTCTTT. This encodes CASSPKPSTGAENTEAFF.

As for this clone: Mismatch with germline at one junction end may stem from a read error. The V and J genes are TRBV11-3 and TRBJ1-2; D unresolved. Germline values: CDR1 SGHNT, CDR2 YENEEA. The CDR3 covers 12 residues. The CDR3 coding sequence is TGTGCCAGCAGCTTAGGCAACTCTGGCTACACCTTC. Translation: CASSLGNSGYTF. Full variable domain (missing parts from reference TRBV11-3 and TRBJ1-2): EAGVVQSPRYKIIEKKQPVAFWCNPISGHNTLYWYLQNLGQGPELLIRYENEEAVDDSQLPKDRFSAERLKGVDSTLKIQPAELGDSAVYLCASSLGNSGYTFGSGTRLTVV.

The count of this clone is one. V usage is TRBV4-1 and J usage is TRBJ2-7; TRBD1 matches 10 bases. The CDR3 length is 16 residues. Per germline, CDR1 MGHRA and CDR2 YSYEKL. The V gene end was trimmed by 0 bases and the J gene end by 3 bases; junction bases not matched to a gene: 5. The CDR3, as DNA: TGCGCCAGCAGCCAAGATAGGACAGGGGGAAGCTACGAGCAGTACTTC. Amino acid sequence: CASSQDRTGGSYEQYF.

This clone was seen a handful of times. The chain combines TRBV7-8 with TRBJ2-5; 7 nucleotides agree with TRBD2. This CDR3 region has 14 residues. Trimming took 4 bases from V and 5 from J; bases not matched to a gene: 7. Germline assignment: CDR1 SGHVS and CDR2 FQNEAQ. DNA of the CDR3: TGTGCCAGCAGCTCCCCCGGGACTACGGAGACCCAGTACTTC. It is translated as CASSSPGTTETQYF.

The rearrangement links TRBV5-1 to TRBJ2-3; maybe TRBD2 (6 bases). Per the germline V gene, CDR1 is SGHRS and CDR2 is YFSETQ. The length of the CDR3 is 13 residues. Trimming shortened V by 3 bases and J by 2 bases, and 7 bases separated the two germline ends. CDR3 in amino acids: CASSSGATDTQYF. CDR3 sequence (DNA): TGCGCCAGCAGCTCGGGAGCCACAGATACGCAGTATTTT.

The V gene is TRBV28, the J gene TRBJ1-5; D not resolved. There are 16 residues in the CDR3. Deletions cut 4 bases from V and 2 bases from J, with 15 bases between. Germline CDR1 and CDR2: MDHEN and SYDVKM. The CDR3 DNA reads TGTGCCAGCAGTTCGATTGTCCGGGTGGGCAATCAGCCCCAGCATTTT. Amino acids: CASSSIVRVGNQPQHF.

A single count supports this clone. The genes are TRBV9 and TRBJ1-1, with D possibly being TRBD1 (5 bases). The V gene's germline CDR1 is SGDLS and CDR2 YYNGEE. The V gene lost 0 bases and the J gene lost 8 bases, with 14 bases spanning the gap. The CDR3 runs 14 residues. The CDR3 loop reads CASSVGPSGGEAFF. The CDR3 DNA sequence: TGTGCCAGCAGCGTAGGGCCCTCGGGGGGAGAAGCTTTCTTT.

The rearrangement uses TRBV5-1 and TRBJ1-1; D unresolved. With 4 bases removed from V and 5 bases from J, the gap between germline ends came to 15 bases. CDR3 size: 14 residues. Germline values: CDR1 SGHRS, CDR2 YFSETQ. The CDR3 DNA reads TGCGCCAGCAGCGCACCGGGAGGGAGGACTGAAGCTTTCTTT. Translated, it gives CASSAPGGRTEAFF. The full variable domain, completed using reference TRBV5-1 and TRBJ1-1, is KAGVTQTPRYLIKTRGQQVTLSCSPISGHRSVSWYQQTPGQGLQFLFEYFSETQRNKGNFPGRFSGRQFSNSRSEMNVSTLELGDSALYLCASSAPGGRTEAFFGQGTRLTVV.